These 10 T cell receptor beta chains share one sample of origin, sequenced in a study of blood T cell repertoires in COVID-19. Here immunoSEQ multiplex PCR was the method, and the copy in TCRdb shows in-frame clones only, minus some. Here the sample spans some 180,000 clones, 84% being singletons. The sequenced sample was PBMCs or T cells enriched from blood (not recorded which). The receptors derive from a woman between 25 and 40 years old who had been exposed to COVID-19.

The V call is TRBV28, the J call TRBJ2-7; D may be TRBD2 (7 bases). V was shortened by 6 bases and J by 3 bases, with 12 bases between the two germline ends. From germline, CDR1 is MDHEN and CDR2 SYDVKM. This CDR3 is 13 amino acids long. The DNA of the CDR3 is TGTGCCAGCAGGGGAGGGGGACTCTACGAGCAGTACTTC. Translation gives CASRGGGLYEQYF.

This chain's CDR3 is CASNGQYSNQPQHF. The CDR3, as DNA: TGTGCCAGCAATGGACAGTATAGCAATCAGCCCCAGCATTTT. V and J are TRBV2 and TRBJ1-5; D might be TRBD1 (6 bases). From germline, CDR1 is SNHLY and CDR2 FYNNEI. Trimming pared 7 bases from V and 0 bases from J, leaving 10 bases between. CDR3 length equals 14 residues.

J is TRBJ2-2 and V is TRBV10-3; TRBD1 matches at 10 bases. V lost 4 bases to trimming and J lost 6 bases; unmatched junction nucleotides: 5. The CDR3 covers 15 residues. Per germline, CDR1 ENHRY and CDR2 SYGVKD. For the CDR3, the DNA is TGTGCCATCAGTGCCGGGACAGGGGAAGCCGGGGAGCTGTTTTTT. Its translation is CAISAGTGEAGELFF.

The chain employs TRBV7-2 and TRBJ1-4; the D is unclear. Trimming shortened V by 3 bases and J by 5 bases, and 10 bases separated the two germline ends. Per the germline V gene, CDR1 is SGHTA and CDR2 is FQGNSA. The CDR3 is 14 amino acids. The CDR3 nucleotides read TGTGCCAGCAGCTTTTCCGCCGGGAATGAAAAACTGTTTTTT. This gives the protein CASSFSAGNEKLFF.

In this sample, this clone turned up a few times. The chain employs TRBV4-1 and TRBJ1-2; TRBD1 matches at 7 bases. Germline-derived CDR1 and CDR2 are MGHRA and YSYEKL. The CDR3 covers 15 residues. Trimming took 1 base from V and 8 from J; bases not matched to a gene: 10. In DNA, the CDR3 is TGCGCCAGCAGCCAAGCCGGTAATCGACAGGGCGGCTACACCTTC. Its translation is CASSQAGNRQGGYTF.

CDR3: CASSLTHNYGYTF. Here the CDR3 DNA reads TGTGCCAGCAGTTTGACTCATAACTATGGCTACACCTTC. The chain joins TRBV12-3 or TRBV12-4 to TRBJ1-2; unclear D gene. This CDR3 spans 13 amino acids. With 3 bases removed from V and 1 base from J, the gap between germline ends came to 6 bases.

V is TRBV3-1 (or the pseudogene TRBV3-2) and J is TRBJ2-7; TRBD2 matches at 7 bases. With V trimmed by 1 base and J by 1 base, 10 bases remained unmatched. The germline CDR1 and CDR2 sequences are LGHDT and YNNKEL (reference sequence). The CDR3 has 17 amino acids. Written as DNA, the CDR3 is TGTGCCAGCAGCCAAGGGGGAGGGCGGATTGGGTCCTACGAGCAGTACTTC. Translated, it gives CASSQGGGRIGSYEQYF.

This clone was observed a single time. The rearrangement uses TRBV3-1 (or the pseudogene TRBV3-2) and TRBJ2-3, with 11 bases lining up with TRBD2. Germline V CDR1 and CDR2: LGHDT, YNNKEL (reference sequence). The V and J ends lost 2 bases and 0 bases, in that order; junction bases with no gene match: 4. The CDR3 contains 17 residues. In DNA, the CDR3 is TGTGCCAGCAGCCAAACGGGACTAGCGGCAAGCACAGATACGCAGTATTTT. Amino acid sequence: CASSQTGLAASTDTQYF.

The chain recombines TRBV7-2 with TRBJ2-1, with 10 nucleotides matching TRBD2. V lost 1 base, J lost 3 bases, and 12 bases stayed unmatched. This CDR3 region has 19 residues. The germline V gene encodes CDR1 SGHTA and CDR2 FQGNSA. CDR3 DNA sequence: TGTGCCAGCAGCTTAGGGAGGAAGGCTAGCGGGGGTCTCTACAATGAGCAGTTCTTC. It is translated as CASSLGRKASGGLYNEQFF.

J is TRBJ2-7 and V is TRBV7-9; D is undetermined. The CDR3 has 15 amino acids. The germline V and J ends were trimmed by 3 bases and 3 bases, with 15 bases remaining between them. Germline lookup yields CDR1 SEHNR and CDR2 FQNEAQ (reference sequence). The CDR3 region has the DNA TGTGCCAGCAGCTTTGTGCCGAAGAGTGGCTACGAGCAGTACTTC. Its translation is CASSFVPKSGYEQYF.